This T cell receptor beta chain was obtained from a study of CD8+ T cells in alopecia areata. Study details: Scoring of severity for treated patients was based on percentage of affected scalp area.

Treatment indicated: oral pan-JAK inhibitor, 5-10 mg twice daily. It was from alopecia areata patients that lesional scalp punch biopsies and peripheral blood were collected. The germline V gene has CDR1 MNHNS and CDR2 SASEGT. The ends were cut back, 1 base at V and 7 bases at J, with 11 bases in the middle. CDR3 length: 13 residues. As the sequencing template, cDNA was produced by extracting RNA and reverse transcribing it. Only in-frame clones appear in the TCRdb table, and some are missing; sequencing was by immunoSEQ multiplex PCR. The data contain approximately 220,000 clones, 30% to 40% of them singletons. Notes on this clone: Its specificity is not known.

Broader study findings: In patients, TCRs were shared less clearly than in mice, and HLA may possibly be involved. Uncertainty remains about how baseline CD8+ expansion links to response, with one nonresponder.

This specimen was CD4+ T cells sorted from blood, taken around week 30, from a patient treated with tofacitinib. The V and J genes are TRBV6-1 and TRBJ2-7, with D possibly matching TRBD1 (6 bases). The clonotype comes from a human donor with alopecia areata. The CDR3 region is CASSEVDRREQYF. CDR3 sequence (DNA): TGTGCCAGCAGTGAAGTTGACAGGCGGGAGCAGTACTTC.